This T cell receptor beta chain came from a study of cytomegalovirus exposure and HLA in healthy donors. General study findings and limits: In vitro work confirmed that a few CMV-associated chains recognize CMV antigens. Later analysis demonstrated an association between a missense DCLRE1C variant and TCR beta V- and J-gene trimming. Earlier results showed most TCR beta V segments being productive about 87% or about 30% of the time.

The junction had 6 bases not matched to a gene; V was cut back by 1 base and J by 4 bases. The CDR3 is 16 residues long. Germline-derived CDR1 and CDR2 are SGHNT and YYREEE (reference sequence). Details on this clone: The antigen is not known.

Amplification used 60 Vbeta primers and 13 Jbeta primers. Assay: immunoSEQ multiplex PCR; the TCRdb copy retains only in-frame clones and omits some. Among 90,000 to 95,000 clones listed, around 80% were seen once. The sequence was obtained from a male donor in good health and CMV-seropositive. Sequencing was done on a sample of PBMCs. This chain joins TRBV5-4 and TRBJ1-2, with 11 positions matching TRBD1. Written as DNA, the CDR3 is TGTGCCAGCAGCTTGCCAGGACAGGGGGCCCCCTATGGCTACACCTTC. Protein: CASSLPGQGAPYGYTF.